This entry is about one T cell receptor (beta chain). The specificity of this receptor is unknown. The sample holds no much larger clone one base away, and base qualities are not on file. The trim is 5 bases for V and 0 bases for J, with a gap of 24 bases between the germline ends. Taken from cysteine to phenylalanine, the CDR3 has 19 residues. Here the CDR3 DNA is all that survives: 57 bases in frame from base 1. The germline V gene sets CDR1 to SGHTA and CDR2 to FQGNSA. Library method: the immunoSEQ multiplex PCR assay. Rearranged TCR beta chain sequences were amplified using the hsTCRB Kit according to the manufacturer's protocol. Sequencing of TCRB libraries was carried out on an Illumina MiSeq. In the source study's methods: Demultiplexing, trimming and gene mapping were performed with the kit vendor's proprietary platform. TCRdb mirrors the immuneACCESS table, restricted to in-frame sequences. Some clones are absent from its copies; in checked studies, under half trace to an unresolved V gene, and the reason for the others is unknown. V and J calls and clone size are copied from that table; D and trimming were computed from the DNA. The sample table records roughly 120,000 clones; around 77% of these occur just once. The ten largest account for 5% to 7% of the sample.

The time point label on this specimen signifies: week 11, during vaccination. Each vaccine dose, consisting of 300 ug of a 20-mer mutant IDH1 peptide in Montanide, was administered subcutaneously with topical imiquimod. All donors had newly diagnosed IDH1-mutant astrocytomas of WHO grade 3 or 4 that showed loss of nuclear ATRX. The samples were drawn from NOA16, a multicentre, single-arm, open-label phase I trial in Germany that tested a mutant IDH1 peptide vaccine in humans for the first time. The DNeasy Blood and Tissue Kit was used to extract genomic DNA from EDTA blood for TCRB sequencing. This sample is part of a study of a mutant IDH1 vaccine in newly diagnosed glioma (dated by TCRdb to the early 2020s). With regard to the full study: Eight vaccinations were administered to patients in weeks 1, 3, 5, 7, 11, 15, 19 and 23, corresponding to visits V03 through V10. Peripheral blood was collected at six visits: V03 (baseline), V05, V07, V10, V12 and V13. For exploratory analyses, longitudinal TCRB deep sequencing was carried out in more than 20 treated patients wherever samples were available. The approximately 32 treated patients were approximately 60% male and around 40% female, with a mean age of around 40 years. Vaccination began 4-6 weeks after radiotherapy alone, or alongside temozolomide cycles in the chemotherapy-containing groups. Before enrollment, patients had received standard therapy of radiotherapy alone, temozolomide alone, or radiochemotherapy with temozolomide; most received the combination.

Overall study results and their limits: Selection of PBMC samples for TCRB deep sequencing was based on availability. The authors noted that analyses of patient blood samples could not be reproduced because of sample limitations. Pseudoprogression appeared unrelated to alterations in the top peripheral T cell clonotypes detected by TCRB sequencing. Immune responses induced by the vaccine were seen in around 93% of patients across multiple MHC alleles.

The sample here was PBMCs, taken from a glioma patient whose treatment included an IDH1 peptide vaccine. This clonotype was sampled from a middle-aged man with glioma. The rearrangement combines TRBV7-2 with TRBJ2-3, with the D gene possibly TRBD1 or TRBD2, each one fitting 5 bases. The CDR3 is CASSPGMGGGLQSTDTQYF. The sequenced DNA: TGTGCCAGCAGCCCAGGGATGGGTGGGGGATTACAAAGCACAGATACGCAGTATTTT.